This T cell receptor beta chain derives from a study of blood T cell repertoires in COVID-19. Study-wide context: T cells, B-cell-depleted T cells, or PBMCs supplied cDNA or gDNA.

Libraries were prepared by immunoSEQ multiplex PCR; TCRdb keeps only in-frame clonotypes and omits some of them. The sample consists of over 600,000 clones, 90% of them appearing once. This TCR was sampled from a woman aged 18-35 years with acute or convalescent COVID-19. The material sequenced was peripheral blood.

CDR3: CASSLAARQGLGSPLHF. CDR3 coding DNA: TGTGCCAGCAGCTTAGCGGCCAGACAGGGATTAGGTTCACCCCTCCACTTT. The gene calls are TRBV7-2 and TRBJ1-6; 7 nucleotides match TRBD1. The V gene's germline CDR1 is SGHTA and CDR2 FQGNSA. This CDR3 contains 17 residues. V was clipped by 0 bases and J by 9 bases; unmatched bases: 11.